A single sample is the source of the 11 T cell receptor beta chains below, sequenced in a study of T cell clones after liver transplantation. Assay: immunoSEQ multiplex PCR; the TCRdb copy retains only in-frame clones and omits some. The table shows roughly 100,000 clones, with under 90% occurring only once. Sequencing was performed on CD4+ T cells from blood, taken around 49 months after liver transplant. The receptors come from a human patient who received a liver transplant. T cells may partly derive from the graft donor.

The chain combines TRBV7-9 with TRBJ2-7; 8 nucleotides line up with TRBD1. The V gene's germline CDR1 is SEHNR and CDR2 FQNEAQ (reference sequence). This CDR3 comprises 15 residues. The V segment lost 2 bases and the J segment 3 bases; nucleotides outside the gene matches: 6. CDR3 coding DNA: TGTGCCAGCAGCTTAAGGACAGGGTTTTTCTACGAGCAGTACTTC. As protein: CASSLRTGFFYEQYF.

This clone was seen a single time. The chain employs TRBV15 and TRBJ2-3; 8 bases map to TRBD1. This CDR3 comprises 14 residues. J gave up 4 bases and V 3 bases, and 3 bases lay outside the gene matches. From germline, CDR1 is LNHNV and CDR2 YYDKDF (reference sequence). CDR3 amino acids: CATSRDRASDTQYF. DNA for the CDR3: TGTGCCACCAGCAGGGACAGGGCCTCAGATACGCAGTATTTT.

The chain has TRBV30 and TRBJ2-2; 7 nucleotides match TRBD1. Germline V gene data show CDR1 as GTSNPN and CDR2 as SVGIG (reference sequence). Trimming cost V 8 bases and J 4 bases; bases outside gene matches: 13. The CDR3 consists of 15 residues. CDR3 DNA: TGTGCCCAATTCGACAGGGTTTCGGGCACCGGGGAGCTGTTTTTT. Residues: CAQFDRVSGTGELFF.

The chain joins TRBV5-1 to TRBJ2-1; D possibly corresponds to TRBD2 (5 bases). The CDR3 consists of 15 residues. Germline CDR1 reads SGHRS; CDR2 reads YFSETQ. Trimming pared 2 bases from V and 5 bases from J, leaving 14 bases between. The CDR3 DNA reads as TGCGCCAGCAGCTTTTTAGCGCCGGAGAACAATGAGCAGTTCTTC. The encoded protein is CASSFLAPENNEQFF.

This rearrangement joins TRBV4-1 to TRBJ1-3; D is unclear. Germline V gene sequence: CDR1 MGHRA, CDR2 YSYEKL. The CDR3 is made up of 16 amino acids. The V end lost 0 bases, the J end lost 0 bases, and 9 bases lay between the germline ends. CDR3 DNA: TGCGCCAGCAGCCAAGAGATAAATTTCTCTGGAAACACCATATATTTT. This encodes CASSQEINFSGNTIYF.

The chain is built from TRBV28 and TRBJ1-2, with a possible D match to TRBD1 (6 bases). This CDR3 is 15 amino acids long. Germline V gives CDR1 MDHEN, CDR2 SYDVKM. V gave up 3 bases and J gave up 4 bases, with 15 bases separating them. The CDR3 here is CASSFKDRRGYGYTF. Here the CDR3 DNA reads TGTGCCAGCAGTTTTAAAGACAGGAGGGGCTATGGCTACACCTTC.

CDR3 nucleotide sequence: TGCAGTGCCACGGCTGCGGAGACCCAGTACTTC. This gives the protein CSATAAETQYF. The chain is built from TRBV20-1 and TRBJ2-5; no clear D gene. CDR1 and CDR2 from the germline V gene are DFQATT and SNEGSKA (reference sequence). V lost 6 bases and J 5 bases, leaving 10 bases between the germline ends. CDR3 length: 11 amino acids.

V and J are TRBV2 and TRBJ2-1, with 7 nucleotides matching TRBD2. CDR1 is SNHLY and CDR2 is FYNNEI in the germline V gene. The CDR3 has 15 amino acids. The junction had 5 bases not matched to a gene; V was cut back by 6 bases and J by 0 bases. The CDR3, as DNA: TGTGCCAGCAGGTGGGGCGGGAGCTCCTACAATGAGCAGTTCTTC. Encoded protein: CASRWGGSSYNEQFF.

This chain joins TRBV7-9 and TRBJ1-2; no definite D call. Germline V gene sequence: CDR1 SEHNR, CDR2 FQNEAQ (reference sequence). The CDR3 runs 14 residues. Trimming cost V 5 bases and J 2 bases, with 12 bases left between them. CDR3: CASSPAPMNYGYTF. Here the CDR3 DNA reads TGTGCCAGCAGCCCCGCACCCATGAACTATGGCTACACCTTC.

The CDR3 protein is CASSFSGQLYGYTF. The CDR3 DNA follows: TGTGCCAGCAGCTTCTCCGGACAGCTCTATGGCTACACCTTC. This rearrangement joins TRBV7-2 to TRBJ1-2; possibly TRBD1 for D (6 bases). This CDR3 contains 14 residues. V was pared by 3 bases and J by 4 bases, with 12 bases between. Looked up from germline, CDR1 is SGHTA and CDR2 is FQGNSA.

The chain links TRBV7-2 to TRBJ1-2; 9 positions agree with TRBD1. The CDR3 is 13 residues long. The V gene end was trimmed by 3 bases and the J gene end by 8 bases; junction bases not matched to a gene: 4. CDR1 is SGHTA and CDR2 is FQGNSA in the germline V gene. CDR3 nucleotides: TGTGCCAGCAGCTTGACAGGGGGTATCGGCTACACCTTC. Amino acids: CASSLTGGIGYTF.